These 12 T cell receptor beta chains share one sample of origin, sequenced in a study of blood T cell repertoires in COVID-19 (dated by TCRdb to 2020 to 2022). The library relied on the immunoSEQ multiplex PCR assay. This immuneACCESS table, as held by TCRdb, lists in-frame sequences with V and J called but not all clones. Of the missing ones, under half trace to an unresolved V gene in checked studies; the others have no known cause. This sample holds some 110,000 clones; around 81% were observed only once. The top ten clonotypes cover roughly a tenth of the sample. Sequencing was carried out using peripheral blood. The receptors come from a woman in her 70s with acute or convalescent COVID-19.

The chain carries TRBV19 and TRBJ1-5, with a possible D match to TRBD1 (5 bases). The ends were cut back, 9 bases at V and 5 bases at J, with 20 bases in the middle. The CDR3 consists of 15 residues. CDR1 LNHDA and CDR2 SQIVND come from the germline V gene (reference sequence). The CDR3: CASDRPRALDQPQHF. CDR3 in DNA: TGTGCCAGCGACCGCCCCAGGGCCCTAGATCAGCCCCAGCATTTT.

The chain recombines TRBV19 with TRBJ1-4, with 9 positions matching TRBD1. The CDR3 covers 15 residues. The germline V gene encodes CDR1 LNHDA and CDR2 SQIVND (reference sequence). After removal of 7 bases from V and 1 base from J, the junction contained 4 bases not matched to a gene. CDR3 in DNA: TGTGCCAGTATCCCGGGACAGGGAACTAATGAAAAACTGTTTTTT. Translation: CASIPGQGTNEKLFF.

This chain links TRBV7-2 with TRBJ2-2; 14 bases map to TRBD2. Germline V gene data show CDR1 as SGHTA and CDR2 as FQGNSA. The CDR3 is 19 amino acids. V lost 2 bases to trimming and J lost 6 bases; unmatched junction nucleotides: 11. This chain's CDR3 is CASSLLLGLAGGRAGELFF. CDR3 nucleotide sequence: TGTGCCAGCAGCTTACTCCTTGGACTAGCGGGAGGTCGCGCCGGGGAGCTGTTTTTT.

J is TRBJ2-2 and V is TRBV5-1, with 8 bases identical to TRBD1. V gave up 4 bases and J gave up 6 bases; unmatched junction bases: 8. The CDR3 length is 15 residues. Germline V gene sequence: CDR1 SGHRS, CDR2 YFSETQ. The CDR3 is CASSPSGQGSGELFF. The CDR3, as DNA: TGCGCCAGCAGCCCTTCTGGACAGGGTTCCGGGGAGCTGTTTTTT.

CDR3 bases: TGCGCCAGCAGTGAGACGGGACAGGGAAATTCACCCCTCCACTTT. This gives the protein CASSETGQGNSPLHF. This chain links TRBV10-1 with TRBJ1-6; 9 bases are a match to TRBD1. The CDR3 spans 15 residues. Germline-derived CDR1 and CDR2 are WNHNN and SYGVQD (reference sequence). The V and J ends lost 2 bases and 7 bases, in that order; junction bases with no gene match: 3.

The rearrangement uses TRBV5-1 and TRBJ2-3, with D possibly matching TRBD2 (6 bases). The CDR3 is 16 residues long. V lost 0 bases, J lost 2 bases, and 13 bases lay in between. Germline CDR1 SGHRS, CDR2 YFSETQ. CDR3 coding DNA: TGCGCCAGCAGCTTGGTAGCCGGGGGAAACACAGATACGCAGTATTTT. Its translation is CASSLVAGGNTDTQYF.

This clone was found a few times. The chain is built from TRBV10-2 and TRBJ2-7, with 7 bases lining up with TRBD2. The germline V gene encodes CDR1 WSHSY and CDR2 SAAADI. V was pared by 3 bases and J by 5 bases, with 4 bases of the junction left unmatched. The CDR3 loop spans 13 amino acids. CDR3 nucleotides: TGCGCCAGCAGTGATACGGGAGGAGACGAGCAGTACTTC. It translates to CASSDTGGDEQYF.

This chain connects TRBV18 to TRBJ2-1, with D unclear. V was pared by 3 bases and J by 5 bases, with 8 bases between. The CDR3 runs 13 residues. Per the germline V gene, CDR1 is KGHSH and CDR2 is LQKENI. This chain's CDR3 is CASSPGQNNEQFF. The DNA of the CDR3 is TGTGCCAGCTCACCTGGCCAGAACAATGAGCAGTTCTTC. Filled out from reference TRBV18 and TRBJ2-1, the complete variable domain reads NAGVMQNPRHLVRRRGQEARLRCSPMKGHSHVYWYRQLPEEGLKFMVYLQKENIIDESGMPKERFSAEFPKEGPSILRIQQVVRGDSAAYFCASSPGQNNEQFFGPGTRLTVL.

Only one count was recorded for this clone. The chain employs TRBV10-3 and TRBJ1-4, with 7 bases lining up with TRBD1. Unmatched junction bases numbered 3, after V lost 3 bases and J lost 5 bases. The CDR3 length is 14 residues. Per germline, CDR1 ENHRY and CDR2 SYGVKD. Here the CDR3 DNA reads TGTGCCATCAGTGATTTCAGGGGGAATGAAAAACTGTTTTTT. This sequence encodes CAISDFRGNEKLFF.

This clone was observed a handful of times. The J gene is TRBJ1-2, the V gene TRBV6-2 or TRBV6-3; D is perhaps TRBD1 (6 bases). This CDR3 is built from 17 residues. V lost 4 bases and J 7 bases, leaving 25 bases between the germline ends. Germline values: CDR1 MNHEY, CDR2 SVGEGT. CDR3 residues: CASSFIPGQLEVPGYTF. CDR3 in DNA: TGTGCCAGCAGTTTTATTCCGGGACAACTGGAGGTACCTGGCTACACCTTC.

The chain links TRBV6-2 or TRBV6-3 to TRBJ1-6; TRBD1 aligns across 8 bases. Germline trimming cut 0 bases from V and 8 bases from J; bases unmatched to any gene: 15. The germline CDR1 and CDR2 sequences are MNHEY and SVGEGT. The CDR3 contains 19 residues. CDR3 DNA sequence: TGTGCCAGCAGTTACTCGACCGGACAGGGACAGGCGGGGGATTCACCCCTCCACTTT. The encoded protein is CASSYSTGQGQAGDSPLHF.

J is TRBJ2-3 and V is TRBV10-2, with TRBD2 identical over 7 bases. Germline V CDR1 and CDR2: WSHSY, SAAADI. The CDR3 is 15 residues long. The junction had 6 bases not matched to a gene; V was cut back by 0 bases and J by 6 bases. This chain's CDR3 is CASSESRLAADTQYF. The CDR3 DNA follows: TGCGCCAGCAGTGAGTCGCGGCTAGCGGCGGATACGCAGTATTTT.